The 17 T cell receptor beta chains listed next were all sequenced from one sample in a study of shared clonotypes between healthy human individuals. TCRdb's copy holds only in-frame clones and misses some; the assay was immunoSEQ multiplex PCR. Of about 680,000 clones in the sample, more than 70% were seen once. The sample was memory CD4+ T cells sorted from blood. Subset of the sample: CD45RA-negative fraction. The receptor set was obtained from a woman aged 25 to 39 in good health.

The chain combines TRBV15 with TRBJ1-4, with D unclear. Germline V gives CDR1 LNHNV, CDR2 YYDKDF (reference sequence). The V end lost 0 bases, the J end lost 0 bases, and 8 bases lay between the germline ends. The CDR3 spans 16 residues. The CDR3 here is CATSRDFRATNEKLFF. In nucleotides, the CDR3 is TGTGCCACCAGCAGAGATTTTCGGGCAACTAATGAAAAACTGTTTTTT. The full variable domain, in which reference TRBV15 and TRBJ1-4 provide the parts outside the CDR3, is DAMVIQNPRYQVTQFGKPVTLSCSQTLNHNVMYWYQQKSSQAPKLLFHYYDKDFNNEADTPDNFQSRRPNTSFCFLDIRSPGLGDTAMYLCATSRDFRATNEKLFFGSGTQLSVL.

V usage is TRBV9 and J usage is TRBJ2-1; 10 bases align to TRBD1. The CDR3 is 15 residues long. With 4 bases clipped from V and 8 bases from J, the junction kept 9 bases outside the gene matches. CDR1 and CDR2 (germline): SGDLS, YYNGEE. The CDR3 DNA follows: TGTGCCAGCAGCCCTCGGGGACAGGGGCTTTATGAGCAGTTCTTC. Its protein is CASSPRGQGLYEQFF.

This chain links TRBV2 with TRBJ1-1; 9 bases fit TRBD1. V gave up 5 bases and J gave up 5 bases; unmatched junction bases: 9. Germline loops: CDR1 SNHLY, CDR2 FYNNEI. The CDR3 has 15 amino acids. CDR3 nucleotide sequence: TGTGCCAGCAGTCGGAGGACAGGGGTGGGAACTGAAGCTTTCTTT. Its translation: CASSRRTGVGTEAFF.

The rearrangement joins TRBV19 to TRBJ1-1; no firm D call. The CDR3 contains 14 residues. The germline CDR1 and CDR2 sequences are LNHDA and SQIVND (reference sequence). V shed 7 bases and J shed 0 bases, with 12 bases lying between them. Written as DNA, the CDR3 is TGTGCCAGTAAGACAAGGAGGTTGAACACTGAAGCTTTCTTT. Translated, it gives CASKTRRLNTEAFF.

The chain employs TRBV6-5 and TRBJ2-3; 9 nucleotides line up with TRBD2. J gave up 4 bases and V 3 bases, and 8 bases lay outside the gene matches. The CDR3 contains 16 residues. Per germline, CDR1 MNHEY and CDR2 SVGAGI. In DNA form, the CDR3 reads TGTGCCAGCAGTTATAGCGGGAGAGGGGGAGCAGATACGCAGTATTTT. It yields the protein CASSYSGRGGADTQYF.

This clone was detected a few times. The chain recombines TRBV18 with TRBJ1-5, with D perhaps matching TRBD1 (5 bases). The CDR3 sequence is 13 residues long. Per germline, CDR1 KGHSH and CDR2 LQKENI. V was clipped by 5 bases and J by 4 bases, with 9 bases between them. The CDR3 DNA sequence: TGTGCCAGCTCAGGGACCGGGAATCAGCCCCAGCATTTT. It encodes CASSGTGNQPQHF.

The rearrangement links TRBV5-1 to TRBJ2-3, with D possibly TRBD1 on 5 matching bases. Per germline, CDR1 SGHRS and CDR2 YFSETQ. The CDR3 loop spans 14 amino acids. Trimming took off 3 bases at V and 0 bases at J, with 8 bases between the two ends. The CDR3 DNA reads TGCGCCAGCAGCTCGACAGCTAGCACAGATACGCAGTATTTT. This codes for CASSSTASTDTQYF.

The chain recombines TRBV19 with TRBJ2-5, with D perhaps matching TRBD2 (6 bases). V was trimmed by 4 bases and J by 1 base, leaving 10 bases between them. Germline V lookup: CDR1 LNHDA, CDR2 SQIVND (reference sequence). The CDR3 totals 14 residues. CDR3 DNA sequence: TGTGCCAGTAGTAAGGGCGGGATCCAAGAGACCCAGTACTTC. Residues: CASSKGGIQETQYF.

The chain couples TRBV18 to TRBJ2-5; D not certain. The DNA matches TRBJ2-7 better at its end, which makes the J call doubtful. Germline V CDR1 and CDR2: KGHSH, LQKENI. This CDR3 is built from 11 residues. CDR3 loop: CASSSLYEQYF. The CDR3 nucleotides are TGTGCCAGCTCATCCCTCTACGAGCAGTACTTC.

Worth noting for this clone: This likely came from a read error, as a far larger clone is one base away. This chain joins TRBV7-6 and TRBJ1-5; a weak D match, TRBD1 (6 bases). The CDR3 has 14 residues. V was trimmed by 5 bases and J by 4 bases, leaving 12 bases between them. Germline V gives CDR1 SGHVS, CDR2 FNYEAQ. The chain's CDR3 is CASSQETGNQPQHF. The CDR3 nucleotides read TGTGCCAGCAGCCAAGAGACAGGAAATCAGCCCCAGCATTTT. Together with reference TRBV7-6 and TRBJ1-5, the CDR3 gives the full variable domain: GAGVSQSPRYKVTKRGQDVALRCDPISGHVSLYWYRQALGQGPEFLTYFNYEAQQDKSGLPNDRFSAERPEGSISTLTIQRTEQRDSAMYRCASSQETGNQPQHFGDGTRLSIL.

The chain couples TRBV14 to TRBJ1-3, with D perhaps TRBD1 (5 bases). The germline gives CDR1 SGHDN, CDR2 FVKESK. V gave up 3 bases and J gave up 4 bases, with 19 bases separating them. The CDR3 has 17 residues. As DNA, the CDR3 is TGTGCCAGCAGCCATGGCCGGTTGGGGCAGTTGGGAAACACCATATATTTT. As protein: CASSHGRLGQLGNTIYF.

The chain uses TRBV19 and TRBJ2-1, with 9 bases lining up with TRBD2. Unmatched junction bases numbered 4, after V lost 4 bases and J lost 3 bases. Germline V gene sequence: CDR1 LNHDA, CDR2 SQIVND (reference sequence). The CDR3 length is 15 residues. CDR3 region: CASSKASGDYNEQFF. For the CDR3, the DNA is TGTGCCAGTAGTAAGGCTAGCGGGGACTACAATGAGCAGTTCTTC.

This chain uses TRBV15 with TRBJ2-1, with D possibly being TRBD1 or TRBD2 (5 bases each). V lost 10 bases, J lost 6 bases, and 13 bases lay in between. CDR3 length equals 12 residues. CDR1 LNHNV and CDR2 YYDKDF come from the germline V gene (reference sequence). The CDR3 region has the DNA TGTGCCAGGCAACGGGGCTCCAATGAGCAGTTCTTC. It specifies CARQRGSNEQFF.

The chain uses TRBV6-6 and TRBJ2-1; tentatively, D is TRBD2 (6 bases). V was clipped by 7 bases and J by 3 bases, with 10 bases between them. There are 13 residues in the CDR3. The germline CDR1 and CDR2 sequences are MNHNY and SVGAGI (reference sequence). The CDR3: CASTPGVYNEQFF. The CDR3 coding sequence is TGTGCCAGCACGCCGGGAGTCTACAATGAGCAGTTCTTC.

This chain uses TRBV6-5 with TRBJ2-2; maybe TRBD1 (6 bases). The CDR3 covers 13 residues. Germline CDR1 is MNHEY and CDR2 is SVGAGI. The V end was cut by 6 bases, the J end by 5 bases, with 10 bases between. CDR3 loop: CASRMQGTGELFF. The CDR3 DNA is TGTGCCAGCAGAATGCAGGGGACCGGGGAGCTGTTTTTT.

The rearrangement links TRBV19 to TRBJ2-3; D uncertain. Trimming shortened V by 6 bases and J by 4 bases, and 11 bases separated the two germline ends. The germline gives CDR1 LNHDA, CDR2 SQIVND (reference sequence). This CDR3 has 13 amino acids. The CDR3 loop reads CASRPPLADTQYF. For the CDR3, the DNA is TGTGCCAGTAGGCCCCCCCTTGCAGATACGCAGTATTTT.

The rearrangement uses TRBV28 and TRBJ2-5; the D is unclear. The J call is uncertain, as TRBJ2-7 better fits the DNA end. Germline assignment: CDR1 MDHEN and CDR2 SYDVKM. The CDR3 covers 12 residues. The chain's CDR3 is CASTTPGYEQYF. DNA of the CDR3: TGTGCCAGCACCACGCCCGGGTACGAGCAGTACTTC.